Listed here are 4 T cell receptor beta chains from one sample, sequenced in a study of blood T cell repertoires in COVID-19. Profiled with immunoSEQ multiplex PCR; TCRdb holds only in-frame clones, not every one. The table lists roughly 160,000 clones, roughly 93% of them singletons. The sequenced sample consisted of peripheral blood. These receptors were collected from a man aged 18 to 29 with acute or convalescent COVID-19.

The genes are TRBV4-2 and TRBJ1-2, with D possibly matching TRBD1 (6 bases). Germline V gene data show CDR1 as LGHNA and CDR2 as YNFKEQ. Trimming removed 0 bases from V and 4 bases from J, with 15 bases in between. The CDR3 extends over 16 amino acids. The CDR3 here is CASSQDIRGAGYGYTF. The CDR3 bases are TGTGCCAGCAGCCAAGATATCCGGGGGGCAGGCTATGGCTACACCTTC.

The chain has TRBV4-1 and TRBJ2-2, with a weak D call TRBD2 (6 bases). CDR3 length: 18 amino acids. Looked up from germline, CDR1 is MGHRA and CDR2 is YSYEKL. The V and J ends lost 2 bases and 4 bases respectively, with 20 bases between them. The CDR3 loop reads CASSQPSLARLGTGELFF. DNA of the CDR3: TGCGCCAGCAGCCAACCTAGCCTAGCGAGGCTGGGCACCGGGGAGCTGTTTTTT.

The chain links TRBV19 to TRBJ1-5; TRBD1 might be the D (5 bases). Trimming pared 0 bases from V and 0 bases from J, leaving 9 bases between. CDR3 length: 16 residues. Germline CDR1 is LNHDA and CDR2 is SQIVND (reference sequence). CDR3 region: CASSIETGYSNQPQHF. The CDR3 DNA sequence: TGTGCCAGTAGTATAGAAACAGGCTATAGCAATCAGCCCCAGCATTTT. Variable domain in full (rest from reference TRBV19 and TRBJ1-5): DGGITQSPKYLFRKEGQNVTLSCEQNLNHDAMYWYRQDPGQGLRLIYYSQIVNDFQKGDIAEGYSVSREKKESFPLTVTSAQKNPTAFYLCASSIETGYSNQPQHFGDGTRLSIL.

The chain joins TRBV5-6 to TRBJ1-1; possible D gene TRBD1, 5 bases. Looked up from germline, CDR1 is SGHDT and CDR2 is YYEEEE. The length of the CDR3 is 16 residues. V dropped 2 bases and J dropped 1 base, with 15 bases sitting between them. The CDR3 here is CASSFPGLGTNTEAFF. The CDR3 DNA reads as TGTGCCAGCAGCTTTCCGGGACTGGGGACGAACACTGAAGCTTTCTTT.